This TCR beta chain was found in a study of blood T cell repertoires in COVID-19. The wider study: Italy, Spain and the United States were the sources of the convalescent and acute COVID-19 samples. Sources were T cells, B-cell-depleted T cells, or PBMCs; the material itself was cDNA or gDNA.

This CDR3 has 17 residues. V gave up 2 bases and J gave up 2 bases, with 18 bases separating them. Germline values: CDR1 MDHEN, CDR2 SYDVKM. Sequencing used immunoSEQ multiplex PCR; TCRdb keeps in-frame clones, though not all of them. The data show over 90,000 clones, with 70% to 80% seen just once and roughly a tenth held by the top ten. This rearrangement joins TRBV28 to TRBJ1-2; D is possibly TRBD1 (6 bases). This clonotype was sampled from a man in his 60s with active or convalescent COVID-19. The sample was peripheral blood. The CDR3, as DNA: TGTGCCAGCAGTTTAATGGGGGCAGGGGCGCAGAACTATGGCTACACCTTC. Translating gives CASSLMGAGAQNYGYTF.